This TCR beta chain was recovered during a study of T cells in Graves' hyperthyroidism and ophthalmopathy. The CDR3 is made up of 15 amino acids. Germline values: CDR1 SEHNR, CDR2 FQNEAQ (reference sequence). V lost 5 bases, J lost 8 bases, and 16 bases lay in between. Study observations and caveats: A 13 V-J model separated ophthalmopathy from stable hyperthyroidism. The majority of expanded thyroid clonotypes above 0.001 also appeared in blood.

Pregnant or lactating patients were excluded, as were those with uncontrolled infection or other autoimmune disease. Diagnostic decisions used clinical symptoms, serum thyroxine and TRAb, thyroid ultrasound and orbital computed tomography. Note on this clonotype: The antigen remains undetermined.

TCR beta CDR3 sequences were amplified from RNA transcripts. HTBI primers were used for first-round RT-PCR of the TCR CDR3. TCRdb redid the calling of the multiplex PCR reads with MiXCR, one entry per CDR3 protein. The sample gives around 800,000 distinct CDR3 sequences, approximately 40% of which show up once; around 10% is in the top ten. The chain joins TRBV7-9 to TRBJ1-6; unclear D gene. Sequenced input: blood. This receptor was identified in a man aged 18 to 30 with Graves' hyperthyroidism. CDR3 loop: CASSTGRVGDSPLHF. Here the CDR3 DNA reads TGTGCCAGCAGCACCGGGAGGGTCGGGGATTCACCCCTCCACTTT.